This T cell receptor (beta chain) was sequenced during a study of T-cell memory formation after mild COVID-19 (dated by TCRdb to the early 2020s). Looking at the study overall: Most TCR sequence clusters were specific to one of the two donors. Longitudinal TCRalpha and TCRbeta repertoire sequencing tracked T-cell clones expanding and contracting after mild COVID-19 in a couple of donors. Two young, previously healthy adult volunteers made up the cohort, one male and one female.

Instrument used: Illumina NovaSeq 6000. TCRalpha and TCRbeta cDNA libraries were constructed by 5'RACE with constant-segment primers, with sample barcodes and unique molecular identifiers being introduced. Trizol reagent was used to extract RNA from every sample. Amplification of the libraries took two PCR steps, and the second step added a second sample barcode plus Illumina TruSeq adapters. The libraries were sequenced on an Illumina NovaSeq using 2 x 150 bp paired-end reads. In the original analysis: The reads were demultiplexed and collapsed into UMI-guided consensus sequences using migec v1.2.7. Using mixcr v2.1.11, UMI consensuses were aligned to TRA and TRB V and J templates and then assembled into clonotypes. Clonotypes were classified as expanded or contracted when called significant by both edgeR and NoisET, with noise models trained on biological replicates. For edgeR calls, the cutoffs were a false discovery rate-adjusted p below 0.01 and a log2 fold-change threshold of 1. PCA with hierarchical clustering of max-normalized trajectories of the 1000 most abundant clonotypes was used as exploratory dynamics analysis. Separately sequenced CD4+ and CD8+ repertoires were used to assign a CD4 or CD8 phenotype to each responding clone. TCRdb reprocessed the public reads (quality trimming at Q25 with fastp, clone calling with MiXCR) and kept in-frame beta chains. Duplicate CDR3 protein sequences are folded into a single record with the most common DNA and genes. TCRdb, rather than the study authors, made the V and J calls. The sample profile shows 550,000 to 600,000 distinct CDR3 sequences; approximately 15% of them were found once. The ten largest clones add up to 8.1% of the sample.

Cut back by 3 bases and 1 base, the V and J ends lie 6 bases apart. CDR1 and CDR2, per the germline V gene, are ENHRY and SYGVKD. There are 13 amino acids in the CDR3, from cysteine to phenylalanine inclusive. Just CDR3 DNA is preserved here, 39 bases in frame from base 1. This clonotype was seen a handful of times. The target of this receptor is not known. No per-base quality is available; no much larger clone lies one base away. PBMCs were isolated by Ficoll-Paque density gradient centrifugation. Study-level results and caveats: The study covered only a couple of mild cases, and larger cohorts including severe cases with pre-infection samples were considered necessary. Clones contracting from day 15 to 85 had balanced CD4/CD8 phenotypes, while a second wave expanding from day 15 to 37 was biased towards CD4+. Some responding clones were found in pre-infection memory, which suggests that pre-existing cross-reactive memory T cells took part in the SARS-CoV-2 response. SARS-CoV-2 specificity was not confirmed for the second-wave clones peaking on day 37. Contracting CD4+ clones appeared mostly in the CM and EM memory subsets, whereas CD8+ clones were enriched in EMRA.

In this chain, TRBV10-3 is recombined with TRBJ1-1; TRBD1 is perhaps the D gene, given 5 matching bases. This clonotype was obtained from an adult woman who had mild COVID-19 (a few samples of this study predate the infection). The sample titles of this study are shuffled in the database, so cell type and time point are left out; the donor was told from shared clones. Sequencing was performed on PBMCs or a T cell subset sorted from them (not recorded which). DNA sequence: TGTGCCATCAGTGAAACAGGGAACACTGAAGCTTTCTTT. This is translated as CAISETGNTEAFF.